A selection of T cell receptor beta chains follows, all from one sample in a study of OX40 agonist ivuxolimab in advanced cancers. Assay used: immunoSEQ multiplex PCR; TCRdb lists only in-frame clones, some missing. Here the sample spans around 68,000 clones, approximately 87% being singletons. Sequences were derived from CD4+ or CD8+ T cells sorted from blood, sampled in a trial of the OX40 agonist ivuxolimab. These receptors were taken from an adult with an advanced solid tumor such as melanoma, head and neck, liver or kidney cancer. Each CDR3 is given with its conserved first and last residue. Each record gives: J gene, D gene, V gene, clone size, CDR3 protein, CDR3 DNA. The D gene is left open where the match is weak. Size is omitted from some rows. Given values are once, few, many or a class for expanded clones.

J: TRBJ1-1
D: .
V: TRBV9
size: .
CDR3: CASRGTGLNTEAFF
DNA: TGTGCCAGCAGGGGAACAGGGTTAAACACTGAAGCTTTCTTT

J: TRBJ1-1
D: .
V: TRBV6-6
size: .
CDR3: CASRRTGLLNTEAFF
DNA: TGTGCCAGCAGGAGAACGGGACTTCTGAACACTGAAGCTTTCTTT

J: TRBJ2-3
D: .
V: TRBV13
size: once
CDR3: CASSLGLATDTQYF
DNA: TGTGCCAGCAGCTTAGGCCTGGCGACAGATACGCAGTATTTT

J: TRBJ1-5
D: .
V: TRBV4-2
size: few
CDR3: CASSPKDAGGQPQHF
DNA: TGTGCCAGCAGCCCCAAAGACGCAGGCGGACAGCCCCAGCATTTT

J: TRBJ1-2
D: .
V: TRBV21-1
size: .
CDR3: CASSKRSQGRGYTF
DNA: TGTGCCAGCAGCAAAAGATCCCAGGGTCGAGGCTACACCTTC

J: TRBJ1-4
D: .
V: TRBV14
size: .
CDR3: CASSQDPVGGLFF
DNA: TGTGCCAGCAGCCAAGATCCGGTCGGAGGACTGTTTTTT

J: TRBJ1-2
D: TRBD1
V: TRBV29-1
size: .
CDR3: CSVVGVSYRDRDGYTF
DNA: TGCAGCGTTGTCGGTGTGAGCTACCGGGACAGGGATGGCTACACCTTC

J: TRBJ2-1
D: TRBD1
V: TRBV9
size: medium-sized
CDR3: CASSPSGDSNNEQFF
DNA: TGTGCCAGCAGCCCCTCCGGGGACAGTAACAATGAGCAGTTCTTC

J: TRBJ2-3
D: .
V: TRBV6-6
size: .
CDR3: CASSYRGTDTQYF
DNA: TGTGCCAGCAGTTACAGGGGAACAGATACGCAGTATTTT

J: TRBJ2-5
D: TRBD1
V: TRBV6-5
size: .
CDR3: CASSYSRGLLETQYF
DNA: TGTGCCAGCAGTTACAGCAGGGGGCTTTTGGAGACCCAGTACTTC

J: TRBJ1-6
D: TRBD1
V: TRBV15
size: once
CDR3: CATSTRTGNSPLHF
DNA: TGTGCCACCAGCACGCGGACAGGAAATTCACCCCTCCACTTT

J: TRBJ1-1
D: TRBD1
V: TRBV19
size: .
CDR3: CASSIRDRGHEAFF
DNA: TGTGCCAGTAGTATCCGGGACAGGGGGCATGAAGCTTTCTTT

J: TRBJ1-4
D: .
V: TRBV7-2
size: .
CDR3: CASSLGAAHEKLFF
DNA: TGTGCCAGCAGCTTAGGGGCCGCCCATGAAAAACTGTTTTTT